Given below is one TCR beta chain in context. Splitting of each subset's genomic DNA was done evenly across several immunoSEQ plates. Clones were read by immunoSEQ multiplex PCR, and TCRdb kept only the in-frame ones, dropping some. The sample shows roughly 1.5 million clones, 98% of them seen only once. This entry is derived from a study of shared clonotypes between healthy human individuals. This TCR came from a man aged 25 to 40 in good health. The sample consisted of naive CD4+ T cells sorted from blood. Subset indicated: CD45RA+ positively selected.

DNA of the CDR3: TGTGCCAGCAACATTCAGGGAAGCAATCAGCCCCAGCATTTT. This gives the protein CASNIQGSNQPQHF. The chain links TRBV7-2 to TRBJ1-5; D may be TRBD1 (5 bases). Per the germline V gene, CDR1 is SGHTA and CDR2 is FQGNSA. V dropped 7 bases and J dropped 1 base, with 11 bases sitting between them. The CDR3 has 14 amino acids.